Described below is a single T cell receptor (beta chain) sequence and its context. Its antigen is still unknown. This sample was taken from a study of Tregs in tolerant kidney transplant recipients. The CDR3 runs 15 residues. In germline, CDR1 is MNHEY, CDR2 SVGAGI. V trimming: 5 bases; J trimming: 3 bases; junction bases outside the gene matches: 6. Unstimulated Tregs (CD4+CD25+CD127-) and CD4+CD25- non-Tregs were sorted from PBMCs. Study-level results: Tregs expanded with activated donor B cells seemed most donor-specific.

Assay: immunoSEQ multiplex PCR; the TCRdb copy retains only in-frame clones and omits some. The data show some 240,000 clones, 65% to 85% seen once. The chain couples TRBV6-5 to TRBJ2-3; 9 bases are shared with TRBD2. This clonotype was obtained from a human donor in good health. Sequenced material: CD4+ T cells from blood. The CDR3 nucleotides read TGTGCCAGCAGTCGGCGGGGGGGCTGGACAGATACGCAGTATTTT. It encodes CASSRRGGWTDTQYF.